The 10 T cell receptor beta chains below all came from one sample that was sequenced in a study of cytomegalovirus exposure and HLA in healthy donors. Primers for the PCR totalled 60 Vbeta and 13 Jbeta. Method: immunoSEQ multiplex PCR; TCRdb's copy keeps in-frame clones and lacks some. The sample lists over 150,000 clones, roughly 77% occurring once. The sample was PBMCs. All receptors come from a male donor in good health and CMV-seronegative.

J is TRBJ1-4 and V is TRBV14; 7 positions agree with TRBD1. The length of the CDR3 is 16 residues. With 1 base clipped from V and 7 bases from J, the junction kept 9 bases outside the gene matches. Germline assignment: CDR1 SGHDN and CDR2 FVKESK. Here the CDR3 reads CASSQVGGTASEKLFF. The CDR3 region has the DNA TGTGCCAGCAGCCAAGTTGGCGGGACAGCCAGTGAAAAACTGTTTTTT.

This chain connects TRBV28 to TRBJ2-1; TRBD1 agrees at 9 bases. The CDR3 length is 14 residues. Germline CDR1 reads MDHEN; CDR2 reads SYDVKM. Trimming removed 6 bases from V and 6 bases from J; junction bases left unmatched: 6. In nucleotides, the CDR3 is TGTGCCAGCAGGGGACAGGGCTACCCCAATGAGCAGTTCTTC. Protein product: CASRGQGYPNEQFF.

This clone was seen more than once but under ten times. This chain links TRBV28 with TRBJ1-1, with TRBD1 matching 8 bases. Germline CDR1 and CDR2: MDHEN and SYDVKM. The ends lost 6 bases at V and 5 bases at J; junction bases unmatched: 11. This CDR3 contains 15 residues. The CDR3, as DNA: TGTGCCAGCAGACGTGGGACAGGTAGTCGGACTGAAGCTTTCTTT. Its translation is CASRRGTGSRTEAFF. Together with reference TRBV28 and TRBJ1-1, the CDR3 gives the full variable domain: DVKVTQSSRYLVKRTGEKVFLECVQDMDHENMFWYRQDPGLGLRLIYFSYDVKMKEKGDIPEGYSVSREKKERFSLILESASTNQTSMYLCASRRGTGSRTEAFFGQGTRLTVV.

This chain connects TRBV13 to TRBJ2-7; 7 bases align to TRBD1. This CDR3 has 15 amino acids. Germline CDR1 reads PRHDT; CDR2 reads FYEKMQ (reference sequence). With V trimmed by 6 bases and J by 1 base, 9 bases remained unmatched. The CDR3 DNA is TGTGCCAGCAGACGGGCCGGGACAGTTTCCTACGAGCAGTACTTC. Its translation is CASRRAGTVSYEQYF.

The chain combines TRBV27 with TRBJ2-2; TRBD2 is a possible D gene (5 bases). Germline CDR1 MNHEY, CDR2 SMNVEV (reference sequence). The V end lost 7 bases, the J end lost 2 bases, and 17 bases lay between the germline ends. CDR3 size: 16 residues. CDR3 sequence: CASTRWGAINTGELFF. The CDR3, as DNA: TGTGCCAGCACCCGCTGGGGAGCGATTAACACCGGGGAGCTGTTTTTT.

This clone was observed a single time. The chain is built from TRBV6-5 and TRBJ2-7, with D possibly being TRBD2 (6 bases). The CDR3 runs 15 residues. Germline-derived CDR1 and CDR2 are MNHEY and SVGAGI. The V gene lost 6 bases and the J gene lost 5 bases, with 20 bases spanning the gap. CDR3 residues: CASRGGSAGLNEQYF. In DNA form, the CDR3 reads TGTGCCAGCAGAGGTGGGTCGGCGGGGTTGAACGAGCAGTACTTC.

The rearrangement uses TRBV9 and TRBJ2-2, with 11 positions matching TRBD2. This CDR3 region has 16 residues. Germline V gives CDR1 SGDLS, CDR2 YYNGEE. V was clipped by 3 bases and J by 7 bases; unmatched bases: 8. The DNA of the CDR3 is TGTGCCAGCAGCGCCCGGACTAGCGGGTTAGGCGGGGAGCTGTTTTTT. This translates into CASSARTSGLGGELFF.

This clone has a single count. The chain couples TRBV5-8 to TRBJ2-1; the D gene is possibly TRBD2 (6 bases). The CDR3 spans 16 residues. Trimming cost V 0 bases and J 7 bases, with 17 bases left between them. Germline CDR1 SGHTS, CDR2 YDEGEE. CDR3 amino acids: CASSLGLQRVSNEQFF. Written as DNA, the CDR3 is TGTGCCAGCAGCTTGGGGTTACAGCGGGTTTCGAATGAGCAGTTCTTC.

The chain recombines TRBV30 with TRBJ2-1; D not certain. The CDR3 length is 14 residues. The V end was cut by 5 bases, the J end by 0 bases, with 11 bases between. The germline V gene has CDR1 GTSNPN and CDR2 SVGIG (reference sequence). The CDR3 DNA reads as TGTGCCTGGGTCGGCGGCAACTCCTACAATGAGCAGTTCTTC. Its protein is CAWVGGNSYNEQFF.

V gene TRBV19 combines with J gene TRBJ1-3; possibly TRBD1 for D (5 bases). Germline assignment: CDR1 LNHDA and CDR2 SQIVND (reference sequence). CDR3 length: 13 residues. V shed 3 bases and J shed 7 bases, with 10 bases lying between them. This CDR3 reads CASSIGGENTIYF. Here the CDR3 DNA reads TGTGCCAGTAGTATCGGAGGGGAGAACACCATATATTTT.